A selection of T cell receptor beta chains follows, all from one sample in a study of OX40 agonist ivuxolimab in advanced cancers. Sequencing was performed with immunoSEQ multiplex PCR; in TCRdb, only in-frame clones are kept and a portion is missing. The profile shows some 87,000 clones, around 90% of them singletons. This sample comprised CD4+ or CD8+ T cells sorted from blood, obtained in a trial of the OX40 agonist ivuxolimab. Receptor source: an adult with an advanced solid tumor such as melanoma, head and neck, liver or kidney cancer. CDR3s include the opening cysteine and the closing phenylalanine or tryptophan. The order of the fields is D gene, J gene, clone size, V gene, CDR3 protein, CDR3 DNA. D genes are given only for firm matches. Where a row states a size, it is once, few, many or the class of an expanded clone; other rows omit it.

D gene: NA
J gene: TRBJ1-2
clone size: NA
V gene: TRBV7-9
CDR3 protein: CASSPDGQRNYGYTF
CDR3 DNA: TGTGCCAGCAGCCCCGACGGACAGCGTAACTATGGCTACACCTTC

D gene: NA
J gene: TRBJ1-2
clone size: NA
V gene: TRBV19
CDR3 protein: CASRGEAYNYGYTF
CDR3 DNA: TGTGCCAGTAGGGGCGAAGCCTATAACTATGGCTACACCTTC

D gene: NA
J gene: TRBJ2-3
clone size: NA
V gene: TRBV7-8
CDR3 protein: CASSLEGRGTDTQYF
CDR3 DNA: TGTGCCAGCAGCTTAGAGGGCAGGGGCACAGATACGCAGTATTTT

D gene: NA
J gene: TRBJ1-5
clone size: NA
V gene: TRBV6-4
CDR3 protein: CASSGGRGGRNQPQHF
CDR3 DNA: TGTGCCAGCAGTGGGGGACGGGGAGGGCGCAATCAGCCCCAGCATTTT

D gene: TRBD1
J gene: TRBJ2-7
clone size: NA
V gene: TRBV2
CDR3 protein: CASNLKSGTGGVGYEQYF
CDR3 DNA: TGTGCCAGCAATCTTAAGTCCGGGACAGGGGGCGTAGGCTACGAGCAGTACTTC

D gene: TRBD1
J gene: TRBJ1-4
clone size: once
V gene: TRBV7-2
CDR3 protein: CASSLIVGGWEKLFF
CDR3 DNA: TGTGCCAGCAGCTTAATTGTAGGGGGCTGGGAAAAACTGTTTTTT

D gene: NA
J gene: TRBJ2-7
clone size: NA
V gene: TRBV6-5
CDR3 protein: CASRAGTRSYEQYF
CDR3 DNA: TGTGCCAGCAGGGCCGGGACCAGGTCCTACGAGCAGTACTTC

D gene: TRBD1
J gene: TRBJ1-4
clone size: once
V gene: TRBV5-1
CDR3 protein: CASSFRQGATNEKLFF
CDR3 DNA: TGCGCCAGCAGCTTCCGACAGGGGGCAACTAATGAAAAACTGTTTTTT

D gene: TRBD2
J gene: TRBJ2-5
clone size: NA
V gene: TRBV7-9
CDR3 protein: CASSSGLAGGQETQYF
CDR3 DNA: TGTGCCAGCAGCTCGGGACTAGCGGGGGGCCAAGAGACCCAGTACTTC

D gene: TRBD1
J gene: TRBJ1-2
clone size: NA
V gene: TRBV5-1
CDR3 protein: CASSLEGQGTYGYTF
CDR3 DNA: TGCGCCAGCAGCCTGGAGGGACAGGGCACCTATGGCTACACCTTC

D gene: NA
J gene: TRBJ2-3
clone size: once
V gene: TRBV6-1
CDR3 protein: CASSDSQGGDTQYF
CDR3 DNA: TGTGCCAGCAGTGACTCGCAGGGAGGAGATACGCAGTATTTT

D gene: NA
J gene: TRBJ2-1
clone size: NA
V gene: TRBV19
CDR3 protein: CASSIARFLEQFF
CDR3 DNA: TGTGCCAGTAGTATAGCCCGGTTCCTTGAGCAGTTCTTC

D gene: NA
J gene: TRBJ1-3
clone size: NA
V gene: TRBV29-1
CDR3 protein: CSVDRQRNTIYF
CDR3 DNA: TGCAGCGTGGACAGACAGAGAAACACCATATATTTT

D gene: NA
J gene: TRBJ2-3
clone size: NA
V gene: TRBV29-1
CDR3 protein: CSVGSLGTQYF
CDR3 DNA: TGCAGCGTTGGGTCCTTGGGTACGCAGTATTTT

D gene: NA
J gene: TRBJ1-1
clone size: NA
V gene: TRBV18
CDR3 protein: CASSPSSENTEAFF
CDR3 DNA: TGTGCCAGCTCACCCTCGTCCGAGAACACTGAAGCTTTCTTT

D gene: NA
J gene: TRBJ1-1
clone size: once
V gene: TRBV7-9
CDR3 protein: CASSYSGTPAQAFF
CDR3 DNA: TGTGCCAGCAGCTACTCCGGGACCCCTGCTCAAGCTTTCTTT

D gene: TRBD1
J gene: TRBJ1-2
clone size: NA
V gene: TRBV5-1
CDR3 protein: CTSSLDTGGYGYTF
CDR3 DNA: TGCACCAGCAGCTTGGATACAGGGGGCTATGGCTACACCTTC

D gene: NA
J gene: TRBJ1-1
clone size: once
V gene: TRBV19
CDR3 protein: CASSQGLISTEAFF
CDR3 DNA: TGTGCCAGTAGTCAAGGGTTGATAAGCACTGAAGCTTTCTTT

D gene: NA
J gene: TRBJ2-1
clone size: NA
V gene: TRBV19
CDR3 protein: CASSIDDFSYNEQFF
CDR3 DNA: TGTGCCAGTAGTATAGATGACTTCTCCTACAATGAGCAGTTCTTC

D gene: TRBD1
J gene: TRBJ2-2
clone size: NA
V gene: TRBV11-2
CDR3 protein: CASRSDRGSAGELFF
CDR3 DNA: TGTGCCAGCAGGTCGGACAGGGGGTCGGCCGGGGAGCTGTTTTTT